This TCR beta chain was captured in a study of STAT5B mutations in CD4+ large granular lymphocyte leukemia. Overall study findings and caveats: Without putative leukemic clones, patient CD4-sorted repertoires remained more clonal than healthy CD4+ repertoires. Main leukemic clonotypes were patient-specific, but approximately 27% appeared at low frequency elsewhere.

Data came from immunoSEQ multiplex PCR; TCRdb stores just in-frame clones and leaves some out. The sample lists about 46,000 clones; approximately 84% were seen once. On this clone: What it binds is unknown.

This CDR3 has 12 amino acids. Germline V CDR1 and CDR2: SGHRS, YFSETQ. V dropped 2 bases and J dropped 2 bases, with 3 bases sitting between them. The V call is TRBV5-1, the J call TRBJ2-3, with no clear D. The sequence derives from a human donor in good health. Sequencing was performed on CD4+ T cells from blood buffy coats. This CDR3 reads CASSFDTDTQYF. CDR3 coding DNA: TGCGCCAGCAGCTTTGACACAGATACGCAGTATTTT.